These 6 T cell receptor beta chains share one sample of origin, sequenced in a study of blood T cell repertoires in COVID-19. The repertoire was sequenced with immunoSEQ multiplex PCR; TCRdb's copy has only in-frame clones and lacks some. The sample lists approximately 360,000 clones, 90% occurring once. Sample: peripheral blood. All receptors derive from a young man with active or convalescent COVID-19.

This clone was recorded once. The chain couples TRBV28 to TRBJ1-1; D perhaps matches TRBD1 (5 bases). V lost 6 bases, J lost 0 bases, and 8 bases lay in between. CDR1 MDHEN and CDR2 SYDVKM come from the germline V gene. The CDR3 is made up of 13 amino acids. Here the CDR3 reads CASRDNMNTEAFF. The CDR3 coding sequence is TGTGCCAGCAGGGACAACATGAACACTGAAGCTTTCTTT.

V gene TRBV27 combines with J gene TRBJ2-1; a possible D gene is TRBD2 (5 bases). Germline CDR1 and CDR2: MNHEY and SMNVEV (reference sequence). The V end lost 3 bases, the J end lost 9 bases, and 12 bases lay between the germline ends. This CDR3 comprises 13 residues. The CDR3 DNA reads TGTGCCAGCAGTTTTGGAGGACCACCTGAGCAGTTCTTC. Translation: CASSFGGPPEQFF.

This clone was seen once. The chain is built from TRBV12-3 or TRBV12-4 and TRBJ1-3; D uncertain. V dropped 9 bases and J dropped 10 bases, with 19 bases sitting between them. The CDR3 totals 13 residues. Here the CDR3 reads CASSRSGGETIYF. The DNA for the CDR3 is TGTGCCAGTTCCCGGTCCGGAGGAGAAACCATATATTTT.

CDR3 in amino acids: CARSLVGGIYGYTF. The CDR3, as DNA: TGTGCCAGAAGCTTGGTAGGAGGGATCTATGGCTACACCTTC. This chain links TRBV5-3 with TRBJ1-2; D is ambiguous. TRBV5-3 is reported as an ORF; its role is uncertain. The CDR3 consists of 14 residues. V was trimmed by 0 bases and J by 4 bases, leaving 10 bases between them.

The sample holds a few counts of this clone. This chain connects TRBV18 to TRBJ1-1; D call uncertain. CDR1 is KGHSH, CDR2 LQKENI, per germline. The CDR3 is made up of 12 amino acids. V lost 3 bases to trimming and J lost 9 bases, with 11 bases between them. CDR3 residues: CASSPQEDKAFF. DNA of the CDR3: TGTGCCAGCTCACCCCAGGAAGATAAAGCTTTCTTT. The variable domain in full, with the rest retrieved from reference TRBV18 and TRBJ1-1, is NAGVMQNPRHLVRRRGQEARLRCSPMKGHSHVYWYRQLPEEGLKFMVYLQKENIIDESGMPKERFSAEFPKEGPSILRIQQVVRGDSAAYFCASSPQEDKAFFGQGTRLTVV.

This chain joins TRBV6-5 and TRBJ2-1; no firm D call. The CDR3 has 15 amino acids. V was pared by 0 bases and J by 4 bases, with 10 bases between. Germline CDR1 reads MNHEY; CDR2 reads SVGAGI. Written as DNA, the CDR3 is TGTGCCAGCAGTTACTCTAAGACTTTATACAATGAGCAGTTCTTC. Residues: CASSYSKTLYNEQFF.